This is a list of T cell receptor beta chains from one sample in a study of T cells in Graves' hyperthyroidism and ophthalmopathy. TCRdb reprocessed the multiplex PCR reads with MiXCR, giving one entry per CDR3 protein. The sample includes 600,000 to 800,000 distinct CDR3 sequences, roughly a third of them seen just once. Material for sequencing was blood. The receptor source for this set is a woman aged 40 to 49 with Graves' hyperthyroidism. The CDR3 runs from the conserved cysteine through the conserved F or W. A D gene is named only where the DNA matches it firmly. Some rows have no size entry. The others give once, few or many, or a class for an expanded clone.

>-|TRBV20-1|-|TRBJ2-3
CSATLGNTQYF
TGCAGTGCTACCTTAGGAAATACGCAGTATTTT
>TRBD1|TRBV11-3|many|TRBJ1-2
CASSTRQGHGYTF
TGTGCCAGCAGCACACGACAGGGACATGGCTACACCTTC
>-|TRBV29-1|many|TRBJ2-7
CSARDRYEQYF
TGCAGCGCCAGGGACCGCTACGAGCAGTACTTC
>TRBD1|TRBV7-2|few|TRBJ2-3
CASSLADRGGADTQYF
TGTGCCAGCAGCTTAGCAGACAGGGGTGGAGCAGATACGCAGTATTTT
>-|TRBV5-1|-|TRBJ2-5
CASSLERPQETQYF
TGCGCCAGCAGCTTGGAGCGGCCCCAAGAGACCCAGTACTTC
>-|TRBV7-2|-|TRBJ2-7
CASSFQPLGGTAEQYF
TGTGCCAGCAGCTTCCAACCTCTTGGGGGTACGGCCGAGCAGTACTTC
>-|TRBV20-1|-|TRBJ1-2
CSAPDGLYRSYGYTF
TGCAGTGCGCCCGACGGCCTCTATAGATCCTATGGCTACACCTTC
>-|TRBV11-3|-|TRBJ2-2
CASSLDRAIDTGELFF
TGTGCCAGCAGCTTAGATAGAGCGATTGACACCGGGGAGCTGTTTTTT
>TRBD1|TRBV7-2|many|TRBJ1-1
CASSPGQRPNTEAFF
TGTGCCAGCAGCCCGGGACAGAGACCGAACACTGAAGCTTTCTTT
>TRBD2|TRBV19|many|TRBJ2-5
CASSIRGGRGETQYF
TGTGCCAGTAGTATTCGCGGGGGGCGCGGAGAGACCCAGTACTTC
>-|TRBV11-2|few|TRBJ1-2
CASSPWGGNYGYTF
TGTGCCAGCAGCCCATGGGGGGGCAACTATGGCTACACCTTC
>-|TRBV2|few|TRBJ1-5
CASSITPSNQPQHF
TGTGCCAGCAGCATAACCCCAAGCAATCAGCCCCAGCATTTT
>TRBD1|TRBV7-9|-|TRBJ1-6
CASSTTGEIRISPLHF
TGTGCCAGCAGCACAACAGGGGAAATTAGGATTTCACCCCTCCACTTT
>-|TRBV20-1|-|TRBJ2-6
CSARDRGGTSGANVLTF
TGCAGTGCTAGAGATCGTGGGGGAACGTCTGGGGCCAACGTCCTGACTTTC
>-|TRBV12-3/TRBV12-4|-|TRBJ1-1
CASSFEDTEAFF
TGTGCCAGCAGTTTTGAGGACACTGAAGCTTTCTTT
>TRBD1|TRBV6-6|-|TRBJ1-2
CASSRDRDRGSQYGYTF
TGTGCCAGCAGTAGGGACCGGGACAGGGGAAGCCAATATGGCTACACCTTC
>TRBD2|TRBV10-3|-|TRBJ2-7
CAIRDQVAGVGEQYF
TGTGCCATCCGTGATCAGGTAGCGGGAGTGGGCGAGCAGTACTTC
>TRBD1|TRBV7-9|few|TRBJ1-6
CASSQQTGGGGSPLHF
TGTGCCAGCAGCCAACAGACAGGGGGCGGCGGTTCACCCCTCCACTTT
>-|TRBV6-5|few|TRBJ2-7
CASSRLGNEQYF
TGTGCCAGCAGCCGACTAGGAAACGAGCAGTACTTC
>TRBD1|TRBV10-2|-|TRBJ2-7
CASSAETGFHEQYF
TGCGCCAGCAGTGCCGAGACAGGGTTCCACGAGCAGTACTTC
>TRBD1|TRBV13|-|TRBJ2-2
CASSWGDRGHTGELFF
TGTGCCAGCAGCTGGGGGGACAGGGGGCACACCGGGGAGCTGTTTTTT
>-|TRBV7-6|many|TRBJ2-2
CASSLTITGSVNTGELFF
TGTGCCAGCAGCTTAACAATTACAGGATCGGTAAACACCGGGGAGCTGTTTTTT
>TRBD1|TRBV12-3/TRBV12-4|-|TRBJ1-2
CASTTLLGTGNTNYGYTF
TGTGCCAGCACGACCCTTTTGGGGACAGGAAACACTAACTATGGCTACACCTTC
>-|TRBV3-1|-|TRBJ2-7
CASSQVDEQYF
TGTGCCAGCAGCCAAGTGGACGAGCAGTACTTC
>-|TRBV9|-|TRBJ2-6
CASSIAQGLSGANVLTF
TGTGCCAGCTCAATAGCTCAGGGCTTGAGCGGGGCCAACGTCCTGACTTTC
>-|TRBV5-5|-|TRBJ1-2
CASSLSAWASEDGYTF
TGTGCCAGCAGCTTGAGCGCTTGGGCCTCAGAGGATGGCTACACCTTC
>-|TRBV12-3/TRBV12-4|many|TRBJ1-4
CASRYRESEEKLFF
TGTGCCAGCAGGTACAGGGAGTCGGAGGAAAAACTGTTTTTT
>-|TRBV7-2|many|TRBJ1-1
CASSKQEAEAFF
TGTGCCAGCAGCAAACAGGAGGCTGAAGCTTTCTTT
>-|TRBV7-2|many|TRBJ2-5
CASSLIGGQETQYF
TGCGCCAGCAGCCTCATTGGCGGACAAGAGACCCAGTACTTC
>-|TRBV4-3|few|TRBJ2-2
CASSHRGQGANTGELFF
TGCGCCAGCAGCCACCGGGGGCAGGGCGCGAACACCGGGGAGCTGTTTTTT
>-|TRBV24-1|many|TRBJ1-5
CATHPGGSNQPQHF
TGTGCCACCCATCCGGGGGGTAGCAATCAGCCCCAGCATTTT
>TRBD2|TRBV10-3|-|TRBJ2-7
CAISGGGDASRASIYEQYF
TGTGCCATCAGTGGGGGGGGGGATGCTTCTCGGGCTTCAATCTACGAGCAGTACTTC
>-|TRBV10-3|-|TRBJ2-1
CASRIPSLPPYEQFF
TGTGCCAGCAGGATCCCGTCTTTGCCGCCGTACGAGCAGTTCTTC
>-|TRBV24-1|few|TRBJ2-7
CASSPDGLYEQYF
TGTGCCAGCAGCCCGGACGGACTCTACGAGCAGTACTTC
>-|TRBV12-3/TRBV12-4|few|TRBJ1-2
CASSQRSDYGYTF
TGTGCCAGCAGCCAACGGTCGGACTATGGCTACACCTTC
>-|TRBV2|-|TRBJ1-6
CASSELGKTQGLHF
TGTGCCAGCAGTGAACTGGGGAAAACTCAGGGCCTCCACTTT
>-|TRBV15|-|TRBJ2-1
CATSREGTSYNEQFF
TGTGCCACCAGCAGAGAAGGGACTTCCTACAATGAGCAGTTCTTC